This TCR beta chain was captured by sequencing in a study of beta chain features in type 1 diabetes. General study points: Significant though moderate, a shortening of TCRB CDR3s appeared in all four CD4+ subsets of Type 1 diabetes patients. In these data, an HLA type influence on TCRB rearrangement remained unresolved.

The whole isolated RNA underwent reverse transcription, so sequencing captured expressed TCRB transcripts. TCRdb's copy holds only in-frame clones and misses some; the assay was immunoSEQ multiplex PCR. The sample contains about 640,000 clones, roughly 12% of which appear only once. CD4+ cells of the naive, central memory, regulatory and stem cell-like memory types were sorted via CD45RO/CCR7/CD25/CD127/CD95/CD27. This CDR3 is built from 14 residues. After removal of 4 bases from V and 2 bases from J, the junction contained 4 bases not matched to a gene. In germline, CDR1 is SQVTM, CDR2 ANQGSEA. As for this clone: The target antigen is unknown.

The clonotype originates from a man in his thirties or forties with type 1 diabetes. Source material: naive CD4+ T cells from blood. The chain combines TRBV29-1 with TRBJ1-5, with TRBD1 identical over 8 bases. The CDR3 spells CSVGMDRGNQPQHF. The CDR3 region has the DNA TGCAGCGTTGGAATGGACAGGGGCAATCAGCCCCAGCATTTT.